The source of this T cell receptor beta chain is a study of shared clonotypes between healthy human individuals. Original data processing: Junction-only immunoSEQ sequences carried no quality scores, so filtering differed. Produced via immunoSEQ multiplex PCR; TCRdb's table is partial and in-frame only. That table furnishes V, J and clone size, whereas the DNA furnished D and trimming. Found here are around 510,000 clones, around 77% of them singletons; the top ten hold about 12%. This sequence originates from a woman aged 35 to 49 in good health. Some clones in this sample may be carry-over from other donors' samples. The material sequenced was PBMCs.

CDR3 amino acids: CASSFHNEQFF. The CDR3 DNA is TGTGCCAGCAGTTTCCACAATGAGCAGTTCTTC. V usage is TRBV28 and J usage is TRBJ2-1; D unclear. This CDR3 spans 11 amino acids. V dropped 3 bases and J dropped 5 bases, with 2 bases sitting between them. Germline values: CDR1 MDHEN, CDR2 SYDVKM.